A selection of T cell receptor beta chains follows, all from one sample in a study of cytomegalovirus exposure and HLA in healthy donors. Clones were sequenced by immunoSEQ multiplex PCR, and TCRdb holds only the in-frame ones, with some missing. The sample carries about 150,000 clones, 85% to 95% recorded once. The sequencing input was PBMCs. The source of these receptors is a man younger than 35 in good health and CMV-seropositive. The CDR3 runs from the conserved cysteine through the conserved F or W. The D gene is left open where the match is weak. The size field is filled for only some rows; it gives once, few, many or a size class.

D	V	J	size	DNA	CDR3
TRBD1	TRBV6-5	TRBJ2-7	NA	TGTGCCAGCAGATTCTACAGGGGGAACGCCTACGAGCAGTACTTC	CASRFYRGNAYEQYF
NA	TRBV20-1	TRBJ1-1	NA	TGCAGTGCTCCTCTAGTAAGGGAAGCTTTCTTT	CSAPLVREAFF
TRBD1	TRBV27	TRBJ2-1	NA	TGTGCCAGCAGTTTACCAGGGTCAGGGGGCCCCTACAATGAGCAGTTCTTC	CASSLPGSGGPYNEQFF
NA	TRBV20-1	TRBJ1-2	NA	TGCAGTGCTCACAGGGCTGGCTACACCTTC	CSAHRAGYTF
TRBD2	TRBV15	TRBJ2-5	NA	TGTGCCACCAGCAGAGGGCGGGAGCGGCGAGAGACCCAGTACTTC	CATSRGRERRETQYF
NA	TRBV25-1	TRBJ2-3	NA	TGTGCCAGCAGTGCCCTGGCGGGTAGCACAGATACGCAGTATTTT	CASSALAGSTDTQYF
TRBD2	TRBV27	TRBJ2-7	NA	TGTGCCAGCAGTCCGGGAGGACCCGGCTACGAGCAGTACTTC	CASSPGGPGYEQYF
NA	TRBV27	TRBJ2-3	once	TGTGCCAGCAGCATCAAACTCTGGGGGGAGGTCACAGATACGCAGTATTTT	CASSIKLWGEVTDTQYF
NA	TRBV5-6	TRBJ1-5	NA	TGTGCCAGCAGCTTGGACAGGGTAGCTCAGCCCCAGCATTTT	CASSLDRVAQPQHF
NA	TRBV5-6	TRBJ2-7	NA	TGTGCCAGCAGCTTGCAGAGGGATTTGGAGAAGCAGTACTTC	CASSLQRDLEKQYF
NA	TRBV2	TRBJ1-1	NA	TGTGCCAGCAGTGGGGCAGGGATGAACACTGAAGCTTTCTTT	CASSGAGMNTEAFF
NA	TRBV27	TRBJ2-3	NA	TGTGCCAGCAGGCGCTCAAGCACAGATACGCAGTATTTT	CASRRSSTDTQYF
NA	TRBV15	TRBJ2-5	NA	TGTGCCACCAGCAGAGTGGAGAGACGAGAGACCCAGTACTTC	CATSRVERRETQYF
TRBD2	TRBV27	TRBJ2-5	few	TGTGCCAGCAGTCACATAGCGGGCCAAGAGACCCAGTACTTC	CASSHIAGQETQYF
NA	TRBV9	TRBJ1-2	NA	TGTGCCAGCAGCCCCGACGGGAACTATGGCTACACCTTC	CASSPDGNYGYTF
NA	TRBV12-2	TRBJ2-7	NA	TGTGCAAGTAGGAAAAAACTAGTCTGGGAAAGAGTATGCTACGAGCAGTACTTC	CASRKKLVWERVCYEQYF
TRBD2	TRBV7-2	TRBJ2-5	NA	TGTGCCAGCAGCAATAGCGGGAGTCCTTGGCAGACCCAGTACTTC	CASSNSGSPWQTQYF
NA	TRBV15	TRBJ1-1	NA	TGTGCCACCAGCAGAGGACAGGCAGATGAAGCTTTCTTT	CATSRGQADEAFF
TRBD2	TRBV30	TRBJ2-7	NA	TGTGCCTGGAGTGTACCACGGACTAGCGGCTCCTACGAGCAGTACTTC	CAWSVPRTSGSYEQYF
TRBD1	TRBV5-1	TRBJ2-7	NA	TGCGCCAGCAGCACCCGGACAGGTGCAACCTACGAGCAGTACTTC	CASSTRTGATYEQYF
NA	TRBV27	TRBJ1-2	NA	TGTGCCAGCAGTCCAGAGACGGGTGTAGAGGGCTACACCTTC	CASSPETGVEGYTF
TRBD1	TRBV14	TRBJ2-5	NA	TGTGCCAGCAGCCAGCTCCGGACAGGGCCCCAAGAGACCCAGTACTTC	CASSQLRTGPQETQYF
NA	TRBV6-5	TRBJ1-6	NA	TGTGCCAGCAGTTACCGCGGTAATTCACCCCTCCACTTT	CASSYRGNSPLHF
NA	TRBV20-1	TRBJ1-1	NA	TGCAGTGCTAGAGCGGTAACTGAAGCTTTCTTT	CSARAVTEAFF
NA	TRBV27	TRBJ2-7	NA	TGTGCCAGCAGTTTATATCGGGAGTCCCCCTCCTACGAGCAGTACTTC	CASSLYRESPSYEQYF
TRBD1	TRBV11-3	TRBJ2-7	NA	TGTGCCAGCAGCTCCGGGACAGGGTTACCCGAGCAGTACTTC	CASSSGTGLPEQYF
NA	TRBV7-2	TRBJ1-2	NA	TGTGCCAGCAGCTTCGACAGGATCTATGGCTACACCTTC	CASSFDRIYGYTF
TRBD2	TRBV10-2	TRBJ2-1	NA	TGCGCCAGCACCGGGACTAGCGGGAGCTCCTACAATGAGCAGTTCTTC	CASTGTSGSSYNEQFF
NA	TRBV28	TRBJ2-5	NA	TGTGCCAGCAGTTTGCCGGGTAGGGGCCAAGAGACCCAGTACTTC	CASSLPGRGQETQYF
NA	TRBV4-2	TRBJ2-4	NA	TGTGCCAGCAGCCAAGCAAACCGGGAGTTAGAAAACATTCAGTACTTC	CASSQANRELENIQYF
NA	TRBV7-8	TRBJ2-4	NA	TGTGCCAGCAGCTTAGCATCTGGGCTAGCCAAAAACATTCAGTACTTC	CASSLASGLAKNIQYF
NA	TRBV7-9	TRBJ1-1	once	TGTGCCAGCAGCGACGGGATTAATGAAGCTTTCTTT	CASSDGINEAFF
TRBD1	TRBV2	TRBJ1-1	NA	TGTGCCAGCAGTGAAATAGGAGACAGGGTGGGCACTGAAGCTTTCTTT	CASSEIGDRVGTEAFF
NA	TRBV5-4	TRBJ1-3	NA	TGTGCCAGCAGCTTGGGGGGAGTCTCTGGAAACACCATATATTTT	CASSLGGVSGNTIYF
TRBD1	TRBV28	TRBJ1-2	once	TGTGCCAGCAGGTATACAGGGGTCTACACCTTC	CASRYTGVYTF
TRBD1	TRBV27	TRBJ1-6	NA	TGTGCCAGCAGGGTAGGGGGCAACTCACCCCTCCACTTT	CASRVGGNSPLHF
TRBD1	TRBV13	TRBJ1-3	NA	TGTGCCAGCAGCGTGGGACAGTATGGAAACACCATATATTTT	CASSVGQYGNTIYF
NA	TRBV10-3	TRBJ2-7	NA	TGTGCCAGTCAGAGGGGGCGGGAGGTCCGAGAGCAGTACTTC	CASQRGREVREQYF
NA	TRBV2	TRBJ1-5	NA	TGTGCCAGCAGTGAGGGGGGATATAGCAATCAGCCCCAGCATTTT	CASSEGGYSNQPQHF
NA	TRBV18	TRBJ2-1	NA	TGTGCCAGCTCATCTACTAGCTATGAGCAGTTCTTC	CASSSTSYEQFF
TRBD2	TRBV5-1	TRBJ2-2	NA	TGCGCCAGCAGCCTTAGCGGGGCCGGGGAGCTGTTTTTT	CASSLSGAGELFF
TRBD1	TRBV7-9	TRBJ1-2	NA	TGTGCCAGCAGCCGGGACAGGGCTTATGGCTACACCTTC	CASSRDRAYGYTF
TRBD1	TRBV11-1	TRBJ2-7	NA	TGTGCCAGCAGCCGGAGGACAGGGGACTACGAGCAGTACTTC	CASSRRTGDYEQYF
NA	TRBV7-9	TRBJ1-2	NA	TGTGCCAGCAGCGTGACTTCTCCCTATGGCTACACCTTC	CASSVTSPYGYTF
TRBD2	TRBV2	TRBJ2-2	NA	TGTGCCAGCAGTGTAGCGGGAGACCTAAACACCGGGGAGCTGTTTTTT	CASSVAGDLNTGELFF
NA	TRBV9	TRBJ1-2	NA	TGTGCCAGCAGCGTAGGCCCAGGGACTAACTATGGCTACACCTTC	CASSVGPGTNYGYTF
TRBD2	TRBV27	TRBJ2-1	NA	TGTGCCAGCAGTTTAGAGCTAGCGGCTCACTATGAGCAGTTCTTC	CASSLELAAHYEQFF
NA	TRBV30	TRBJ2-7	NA	TGTGCCTGGAGTCCTATTCACCCGTCCTACGAGCAGTACTTC	CAWSPIHPSYEQYF
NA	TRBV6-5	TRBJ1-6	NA	TGTGCCAGCAGCCGTCAACAGGGAAGCTCACCCCTCCACTTT	CASSRQQGSSPLHF
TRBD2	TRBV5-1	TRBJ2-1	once	TGCGCCAGCAGCTTTGACCGACTAGCGGGTGCCTACAATGAGCAGTTCTTC	CASSFDRLAGAYNEQFF
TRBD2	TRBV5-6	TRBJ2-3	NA	TGTGCCAGCAGCTCCCTGGGACTAGCACCAGATACGCAGTATTTT	CASSSLGLAPDTQYF